One sample yielded the 8 T cell receptor beta chains listed below, sequenced in a study of lymphopenia after photon versus proton radiotherapy. Assay: immunoSEQ multiplex PCR; the TCRdb copy retains only in-frame clones and omits some. Of about 18,000 clones detected, about nine tenths appear once; the ten largest clones hold 9% to 10%. Sequencing was performed on peripheral blood, taken from a patient treated with proton-based radiotherapy. The receptors stem from a man between 70 and 80 years old with pancreatic cancer.

This clone was observed a single time. J is TRBJ2-3 and V is TRBV19; either TRBD1 or TRBD2 may supply D (6 bases each). This CDR3 is built from 14 residues. The V gene lost 7 bases and the J gene lost 4 bases, with 15 bases spanning the gap. Germline V CDR1 and CDR2: LNHDA, SQIVND (reference sequence). CDR3 sequence reads: CASNEAGQSDTQYF. CDR3 nucleotide sequence: TGTGCCAGTAATGAGGCGGGACAATCAGATACGCAGTATTTT.

This chain uses TRBV5-4 with TRBJ1-2, with D uncertain. V lost 3 bases and J 0 bases, leaving 18 bases between the germline ends. The germline V gene has CDR1 SGHNT and CDR2 YYREEE (reference sequence). The CDR3 consists of 17 residues. In DNA form, the CDR3 reads TGTGCCAGCAGCTCAACACGGGCCAGCGAAGCTAACTATGGCTACACCTTC. This codes for CASSSTRASEANYGYTF.

This chain connects TRBV13 to TRBJ1-1, with 9 bases that match TRBD1. V was pared by 6 bases and J by 5 bases, with 7 bases of the junction left unmatched. The CDR3 sequence is 14 residues long. Germline CDR1 reads PRHDT; CDR2 reads FYEKMQ (reference sequence). The CDR3 loop reads CASRKTGGRTEAFF. The CDR3 region has the DNA TGTGCCAGCAGAAAGACAGGGGGAAGGACTGAAGCTTTCTTT.

This chain connects TRBV5-1 to TRBJ1-6; a possible D gene is TRBD1 (5 bases). Germline CDR1 SGHRS, CDR2 YFSETQ. The CDR3 sequence is 16 residues long. Trimming took 4 bases from V and 7 from J, leaving 18 bases between them. The CDR3 reads CASSEIGTAGNSPLHF. The DNA of the CDR3 is TGCGCCAGCAGCGAGATCGGGACCGCCGGCAATTCACCCCTCCACTTT.

This clone was found once. The chain couples TRBV18 to TRBJ2-1; TRBD1 aligns across 8 bases. The trim removed 4 bases at V and 4 bases at J, leaving 6 bases unmatched. Germline V gene sequence: CDR1 KGHSH, CDR2 LQKENI. The length of the CDR3 is 15 residues. The CDR3 reads CASSLRDRSYNEQFF. In DNA form, the CDR3 reads TGTGCCAGCTCACTCCGGGACAGGTCTTACAATGAGCAGTTCTTC.

This clone was found once. The chain is built from TRBV4-2 and TRBJ2-3; tentative D call: TRBD1 (5 bases). Per the germline V gene, CDR1 is LGHNA and CDR2 is YNFKEQ. Trimming removed 4 bases at V and 7 bases at J, with 18 bases between. This CDR3 has 15 residues. CDR3 nucleotides: TGTGCCAGCAGCCGACAGAGCGAGTTGGGGAATACGCAGTATTTT. Its translation is CASSRQSELGNTQYF.

The V gene is TRBV6-6, the J gene TRBJ2-7; the D is unclear. Germline loops: CDR1 MNHNY, CDR2 SVGAGI (reference sequence). V lost 6 bases to trimming and J lost 3 bases, with 12 bases between them. This CDR3 spans 13 amino acids. DNA of the CDR3: TGTGCCAGCAGGGTCAACAGCTTCTACGAGCAGTACTTC. As protein: CASRVNSFYEQYF.

The chain couples TRBV6-5 to TRBJ2-7, with 9 bases lining up with TRBD1. The CDR3 sequence is 14 residues long. V dropped 5 bases and J dropped 2; count of bases not matched to a gene: 4. CDR1 is MNHEY and CDR2 is SVGAGI in the germline V gene. The CDR3 DNA follows: TGTGCCAGCAGTGGGACAGGGCTGACCTACGAGCAGTACTTC. Its protein is CASSGTGLTYEQYF.